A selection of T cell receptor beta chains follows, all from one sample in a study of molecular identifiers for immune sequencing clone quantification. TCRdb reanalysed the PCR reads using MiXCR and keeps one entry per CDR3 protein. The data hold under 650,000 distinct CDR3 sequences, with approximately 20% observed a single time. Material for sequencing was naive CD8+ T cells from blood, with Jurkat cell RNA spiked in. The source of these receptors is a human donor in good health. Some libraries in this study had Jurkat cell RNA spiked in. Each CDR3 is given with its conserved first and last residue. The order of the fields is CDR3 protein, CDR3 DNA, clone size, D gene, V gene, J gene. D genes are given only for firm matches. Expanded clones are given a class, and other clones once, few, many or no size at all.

CASSLSVRDEQFF,TGTGCCAGCAGCTTATCAGTTCGAGATGAGCAGTTCTTC,many,-,TRBV7-9,TRBJ2-1
CASGSSGQGALLTGELFF,TGTGCTAGTGGTTCCTCCGGACAGGGGGCGCTTTTAACCGGGGAGCTGTTTTTT,many,TRBD1,TRBV12-5,TRBJ2-2
CSAREETGSASYQPQHF,TGCAGTGCTAGAGAGGAAACCGGCAGTGCTAGCTATCAGCCCCAGCATTTT,many,-,TRBV20-1,TRBJ1-5
CASSPGDGKLFF,TGTGCCAGCAGCCCGGGGGACGGAAAACTGTTTTTT,many,-,TRBV6-2/TRBV6-3,TRBJ1-4
CASSLVGGTQYF,TGTGCCAGCAGCTTAGTTGGTGGGACCCAGTACTTC,many,-,TRBV7-6,TRBJ2-5
CASSQDSSAETQYF,TGTGCCAGCAGCCAAGATTCTAGCGCAGAGACCCAGTACTTC,-,-,TRBV3-1,TRBJ2-5
CASSIVSEQFF,TGTGCCAGTAGTATAGTGTCAGAGCAGTTCTTC,-,-,TRBV19,TRBJ2-1
CASSLVGVGDEQYF,TGTGCCAGCAGCTTAGTGGGCGTTGGGGACGAGCAGTACTTC,-,-,TRBV7-6,TRBJ2-7
CASSLSGLRGEQYF,TGTGCCAGCAGTTTATCGGGACTTCGAGGCGAGCAGTACTTC,-,-,TRBV27,TRBJ2-7
CSARVTSSSYEQYF,TGCAGTGCTAGAGTCACCTCGAGCTCCTACGAGCAGTACTTC,many,-,TRBV20-1,TRBJ2-7
CASSLARGGYNEQFF,TGTGCCAGCAGCTTAGCGCGCGGAGGCTACAATGAGCAGTTCTTC,-,-,TRBV11-2,TRBJ2-1
CASSATSSTGELFF,TGTGCCAGCAGCGCAACTAGTTCCACCGGGGAGCTGTTTTTT,many,-,TRBV7-3,TRBJ2-2
CASSEEYNEQFF,TGTGCCAGCAGTGAGGAATACAATGAGCAGTTCTTC,few,-,TRBV12-3/TRBV12-4,TRBJ2-1
CASSSLAGELFF,TGCGCCAGCAGCTCTCTAGCGGGGGAGCTGTTTTTT,-,-,TRBV10-2,TRBJ2-2
CASSPLYLSSGANVLTF,TGTGCCAGCAGCCCTTTATACTTGAGCTCTGGGGCCAACGTCCTGACTTTC,-,-,TRBV7-2,TRBJ2-6
CASSLAGEIAEAFF,TGTGCCAGCAGTTTGGCAGGGGAGATCGCTGAAGCTTTCTTT,-,-,TRBV12-3/TRBV12-4,TRBJ1-1
CASSYLLTGELFF,TGTGCCAGCAGCTATCTCCTGACCGGGGAGCTGTTTTTT,many,-,TRBV6-2/TRBV6-3,TRBJ2-2
CARGFGANVLTF,TGTGCCAGAGGGTTTGGGGCCAACGTCCTGACTTTC,many,-,TRBV6-5,TRBJ2-6
CASTYVLNTEAFF,TGTGCCAGCACCTATGTACTGAACACTGAAGCTTTCTTT,many,-,TRBV6-2/TRBV6-3,TRBJ1-1
CAPGHPNSGNTIYF,TGCGCGCCGGGACACCCAAACTCTGGAAACACCATATATTTT,few,-,TRBV5-1,TRBJ1-3
CASRPGLAGAEQYF,TGTGCCAGCAGGCCGGGACTAGCGGGGGCCGAGCAGTACTTC,many,TRBD2,TRBV27,TRBJ2-7
CASSQDRLATKTQYF,TGCGCCAGCAGCCAAGATCGACTAGCGACTAAGACCCAGTACTTC,many,TRBD2,TRBV4-3,TRBJ2-5
CSTLAGGYNEQFF,TGCAGCACCTTAGCGGGAGGCTACAATGAGCAGTTCTTC,many,TRBD2,TRBV29-1,TRBJ2-1
CASVKQGRVTF,TGTGCCAGCGTGAAGCAGGGTCGAGTTACTTTT,-,-,TRBV12-3/TRBV12-4,TRBJ1-1
CASNFRGAGTDTQYF,TGTGCCAGTAATTTTAGGGGGGCCGGCACAGATACGCAGTATTTT,-,-,TRBV19,TRBJ2-3
CASSYGLADSYEQYF,TGTGCCAGCAGCTACGGACTAGCGGACTCCTACGAGCAGTACTTC,-,TRBD2,TRBV7-6,TRBJ2-7
CASSALGYSYNEQFF,TGTGCCAGCAGCGCCCTGGGATACTCCTACAATGAGCAGTTCTTC,few,-,TRBV9,TRBJ2-1
CASRGDRENNQPQHF,TGTGCCAGCAGGGGCGACAGGGAAAACAATCAGCCCCAGCATTTT,few,TRBD1,TRBV28,TRBJ1-5
CASSGGAGEQFF,TGTGCCAGCAGTGGGGGGGCGGGCGAGCAGTTCTTC,many,-,TRBV9,TRBJ2-1
CASSLLATTSYEQYF,TGTGCCAGCAGCTTACTAGCGACGACCTCCTACGAGCAGTACTTC,-,-,TRBV7-9,TRBJ2-7
CASSETGQEFRSNYGYTF,TGTGCCAGCAGTGAGACGGGACAGGAGTTCCGATCTAACTATGGCTACACCTTC,many,TRBD1,TRBV25-1,TRBJ1-2
CASSLWSGDASEQYF,TGTGCCAGCAGTTTATGGTCCGGGGATGCCTCCGAGCAGTACTTC,many,-,TRBV27,TRBJ2-7
CASSPEGTAIYGYTF,TGTGCCAGCAGCCCCGAGGGGACAGCGATCTATGGCTACACCTTC,-,TRBD1,TRBV7-9,TRBJ1-2
CASSLSRTGELFF,TGTGCCAGCAGTTTATCGAGGACCGGGGAGCTGTTTTTT,many,-,TRBV27,TRBJ2-2
CASSFSGRTGDTQYF,TGTGCCAGCAGCTTTTCGGGGCGCACCGGAGATACGCAGTATTTT,many,-,TRBV5-6,TRBJ2-3
CASSEVSNPRAGELFF,TGTGCCAGCAGTGAGGTCAGCAACCCCAGAGCCGGGGAGCTGTTTTTT,many,-,TRBV2,TRBJ2-2
CASSKHGNNQPQHF,TGTGCCAGCAGCAAACACGGGAACAATCAGCCCCAGCATTTT,many,-,TRBV7-9,TRBJ1-5
CASSLAGGQEQFF,TGTGCCAGCAGTTTAGCGGGAGGGCAGGAGCAGTTCTTC,many,TRBD2,TRBV2,TRBJ2-1
CASSEQYRGLPGELFF,TGTGCCAGCAGTGAACAGTACAGGGGGCTACCCGGGGAGCTGTTTTTT,-,TRBD1,TRBV6-1,TRBJ2-2
CVSSQDRARFYEQYF,TGTGTCAGCAGCCAGGACAGGGCCCGATTTTACGAGCAGTACTTC,-,TRBD1,TRBV7-6,TRBJ2-7
CASSITSRKVRGDEQFF,TGTGCCAGTAGTATCACGAGCCGGAAGGTGAGGGGGGATGAGCAGTTCTTC,few,-,TRBV19,TRBJ2-1
CASSISGAGTGELFF,TGTGCCAGTAGTATCTCAGGGGCCGGTACCGGGGAGCTGTTTTTT,many,-,TRBV19,TRBJ2-2
CASSLAGVANYGYTF,TGTGCCAGCAGCCTTGCCGGGGTCGCTAACTATGGCTACACCTTC,-,-,TRBV2,TRBJ1-2
CASSLELGDQPQRF,TGTGCCAGCAGTTTAGAGCTTGGGGACCAGCCCCAGCGTTTT,-,-,TRBV12-3/TRBV12-4,TRBJ1-5
CASSTDRGHTGAFF,TGTGCCAGCAGTACGGACAGGGGCCATACGGGAGCTTTCTTT,many,TRBD1,TRBV27,TRBJ1-1
CASSQGEFTGELFF,TGCGCCAGCAGCCAAGGTGAATTCACCGGGGAGCTGTTTTTT,many,-,TRBV4-1,TRBJ2-2
CASSIYWGSNTGELFF,TGTGCCAGTAGTATTTATTGGGGTTCGAACACCGGGGAGCTGTTTTTT,-,-,TRBV19,TRBJ2-2
CASSLDWGPYEQYF,TGTGCCAGCAGCTTAGATTGGGGGCCGTACGAGCAGTACTTC,many,-,TRBV7-2,TRBJ2-7
CASSLEGTWTGMETQYF,TGTGCCAGCAGCTTAGAAGGTACCTGGACAGGGATGGAGACCCAGTACTTC,-,TRBD1,TRBV7-2,TRBJ2-5
CASSFAGGGGETQYF,TGTGCCAGCAGTTTTGCCGGGGGGGGCGGGGAGACCCAGTACTTC,few,TRBD2,TRBV28,TRBJ2-5